These 18 T cell receptor beta chains were all obtained from the same sample, sequenced in a study of blood T cell repertoires in COVID-19. Produced via immunoSEQ multiplex PCR; TCRdb's table is partial and in-frame only. This sample carries around 290,000 clones, approximately 90% of them seen once, and the ten largest clones take approximately 2%. The source material was peripheral blood. The source of these receptors is a woman younger than 45 with COVID-19, enrolled during active disease.

V gene TRBV2 combines with J gene TRBJ2-1; 10 bases fit TRBD2. V shed 9 bases and J 12 bases; nucleotides not matched to a gene: 5. The CDR3 runs to 11 residues. The germline V gene has CDR1 SNHLY and CDR2 FYNNEI. CDR3 sequence: CASSSGRGQFF. In DNA form, the CDR3 reads TGTGCCAGTTCTAGCGGGAGAGGGCAGTTCTTC. Full variable domain (rest looked up from reference TRBV2 and TRBJ2-1): EPEVTQTPSHQVTQMGQEVILRCVPISNHLYFYWYRQILGQKVEFLVSFYNNEISEKSEIFDDQFSVERPDGSNFTLKIRSTKLEDSAMYFCASSSGRGQFFGPGTRLTVL.

The chain is built from TRBV5-4 and TRBJ2-3; 7 bases align to TRBD2. The trim removed 4 bases at V and 3 bases at J, leaving 8 bases unmatched. Germline CDR1 is SGHNT and CDR2 is YYREEE (reference sequence). The CDR3 loop spans 15 amino acids. Here the CDR3 DNA reads TGTGCCAGCAGCCAACTTGAGGGAGGGACAGATACGCAGTATTTT. Encoded protein: CASSQLEGGTDTQYF.

The count of this clone is one. V usage is TRBV3-1 (or the pseudogene TRBV3-2) and J usage is TRBJ2-1; tentative D call: TRBD1 (6 bases). The ends were cut back, 2 bases at V and 4 bases at J, with 15 bases in the middle. This CDR3 region has 16 residues. Germline V gives CDR1 LGHDT, CDR2 YNNKEL (reference sequence). Here the CDR3 reads CASSQITGIVYNEQFF. CDR3 coding DNA: TGTGCCAGCAGCCAAATAACAGGGATCGTATACAATGAGCAGTTCTTC.

This sequence joins TRBV5-5 and TRBJ1-5; weak D call: TRBD1 (6 bases). Germline CDR1 is SGHKS and CDR2 is YYEKEE (reference sequence). This CDR3 has 16 residues. The germline V and J ends were trimmed by 0 bases and 4 bases, with 14 bases remaining between them. CDR3 bases: TGTGCCAGCAGCTTGGGGATCCGGGACACAAATCAGCCCCAGCATTTT. Protein: CASSLGIRDTNQPQHF. The full variable domain, with the rest looked up from reference TRBV5-5 and TRBJ1-5, is DAGVTQSPTHLIKTRGQQVTLRCSPISGHKSVSWYQQVLGQGPQFIFQYYEKEERGRGNFPDRFSARQFPNYSSELNVNALLLGDSALYLCASSLGIRDTNQPQHFGDGTRLSIL.

The gene calls are TRBV6-5 and TRBJ2-5, with a possible D match to TRBD1 (5 bases). The V and J ends lost 3 bases and 2 bases respectively, with 7 bases between them. The CDR3 spans 13 residues. Germline CDR1 and CDR2: MNHEY and SVGAGI. The CDR3 region is CASSYDRQETQYF. The CDR3 DNA reads as TGTGCCAGCAGTTATGACAGACAAGAGACCCAGTACTTC.

The rearrangement joins TRBV19 to TRBJ2-5; the D is unclear. CDR1 LNHDA and CDR2 SQIVND come from the germline V gene (reference sequence). Trimming stripped 4 bases from V and 5 bases from J, with 17 bases between. CDR3 length equals 15 residues. CDR3 DNA sequence: TGTGCCAGTAGTACGGTTTCAGAGTTGGGCGAGACCCAGTACTTC. Translation gives CASSTVSELGETQYF.

V is TRBV5-4 and J is TRBJ2-2, with 10 bases aligning to TRBD1. J lost 7 bases, V lost 0 bases, and 6 bases had no gene match. CDR3 length equals 16 residues. Germline CDR1 reads SGHNT; CDR2 reads YYREEE (reference sequence). CDR3 DNA: TGTGCCAGCAGCTTGGTGGGACAGGGGATGAGCGGGGAGCTGTTTTTT. This translates into CASSLVGQGMSGELFF.

This chain links TRBV5-6 with TRBJ1-6; 7 bases map to TRBD1. V lost 4 bases, J lost 9 bases, and 13 bases stayed unmatched. The CDR3 consists of 16 residues. Germline assignment: CDR1 SGHDT and CDR2 YYEEEE. DNA of the CDR3: TGTGCCAGCAGCCTCGTTGTTGTAGGGGGCGGTTCACCCCTCCACTTT. This sequence encodes CASSLVVVGGGSPLHF. Drawing the rest from reference TRBV5-6 and TRBJ1-6, the complete variable domain is DAGVTQSPTHLIKTRGQQVTLRCSPKSGHDTVSWYQQALGQGPQFIFQYYEEEERQRGNFPDRFSGHQFPNYSSELNVNALLLGDSALYLCASSLVVVGGGSPLHFGNGTRLTVT.

The chain is built from TRBV2 and TRBJ2-5; 9 bases are a match to TRBD1. V lost 6 bases, J lost 4 bases, and 9 bases stayed unmatched. This CDR3 is built from 15 residues. Germline V CDR1 and CDR2: SNHLY, FYNNEI. The CDR3 DNA sequence: TGTGCCAGCAGAGAACAGGGGGCGCGGGGAGAGACCCAGTACTTC. It specifies CASREQGARGETQYF.

The chain employs TRBV19 and TRBJ1-1; weak D call: TRBD1 (5 bases). CDR1 and CDR2 (germline): LNHDA, SQIVND (reference sequence). The CDR3 length is 15 residues. The V and J ends lost 3 bases and 5 bases respectively, with 16 bases between them. CDR3 bases: TGTGCCAGTAGTATTGGGGGGTCTACGAAAACTGAAGCTTTCTTT. The encoded protein is CASSIGGSTKTEAFF.

This chain joins TRBV9 and TRBJ1-2, with 9 bases that match TRBD1. Germline loops: CDR1 SGDLS, CDR2 YYNGEE. The trim removed 4 bases at V and 4 bases at J, leaving 5 bases unmatched. The CDR3 has 14 amino acids. The CDR3 loop reads CASSSRDRAYGYTF. DNA for the CDR3: TGTGCCAGCAGCTCTCGGGACAGGGCCTATGGCTACACCTTC.

The CDR3: CASSEAVGGVEKLFF. The DNA for the CDR3 is TGTGCCAGCAGTGAAGCGGTGGGAGGGGTTGAAAAACTGTTTTTT. The V gene is TRBV6-1, the J gene TRBJ1-4; the D gene is possibly TRBD1 (5 bases). The CDR3 is 15 residues long. Germline CDR1 and CDR2: MNHNS and SASEGT. V was cut by 0 bases and J by 7 bases, with 12 bases left in between.

The chain combines TRBV19 with TRBJ2-3, with TRBD2 identical over 15 bases. The CDR3 runs 16 residues. J gave up 4 bases and V 4 bases, and 3 bases lay outside the gene matches. CDR1 LNHDA and CDR2 SQIVND come from the germline V gene (reference sequence). The CDR3 loop reads CASSTGLAGGADTQYF. The CDR3 region has the DNA TGTGCCAGTAGTACCGGACTAGCGGGAGGGGCAGATACGCAGTATTTT. Combining the CDR3 with reference TRBV19 and TRBJ2-3 gives the whole variable domain DGGITQSPKYLFRKEGQNVTLSCEQNLNHDAMYWYRQDPGQGLRLIYYSQIVNDFQKGDIAEGYSVSREKKESFPLTVTSAQKNPTAFYLCASSTGLAGGADTQYFGPGTRLTVL.

The chain links TRBV7-2 to TRBJ1-5; D is possibly TRBD1 (6 bases). The ends were cut back, 3 bases at V and 0 bases at J, with 9 bases in the middle. This CDR3 has 15 residues. The germline gives CDR1 SGHTA, CDR2 FQGNSA. The CDR3 DNA reads TGTGCCAGCAGCTTCCAGGGGACTAGCAATCAGCCCCAGCATTTT. Translation gives CASSFQGTSNQPQHF.

V gene TRBV5-4 combines with J gene TRBJ2-2; D possibly corresponds to TRBD2 (6 bases). Trimming removed 1 base at V and 2 bases at J, with 9 bases between. Germline CDR1 reads SGHNT; CDR2 reads YYREEE (reference sequence). The CDR3 totals 15 residues. The chain's CDR3 is CASSLLGGNTGELFF. The CDR3 nucleotides are TGTGCCAGCAGCTTGTTGGGAGGTAACACCGGGGAGCTGTTTTTT.

CDR3 bases: TGTGCCAGCAGTTTGTGGAGGGACACTGAAGCTTTCTTT. Protein sequence: CASSLWRDTEAFF. V is TRBV12-3 or TRBV12-4 and J is TRBJ1-1; D is unclear. Trimming pared 3 bases from V and 3 bases from J, leaving 8 bases between. This CDR3 has 13 residues.

V and J are TRBV6-5 and TRBJ1-5; TRBD1 matches at 7 bases. The CDR3 runs 14 residues. Germline trimming cut 2 bases from V and 5 bases from J; bases unmatched to any gene: 3. The germline V gene encodes CDR1 MNHEY and CDR2 SVGAGI. In nucleotides, the CDR3 is TGTGCCAGCAGTTACACACAGGGGTATCAGCCCCAGCATTTT. It is translated as CASSYTQGYQPQHF.

This chain links TRBV5-1 with TRBJ2-6; no clear D. The germline V and J ends were trimmed by 0 bases and 0 bases, with 4 bases remaining between them. CDR1 SGHRS and CDR2 YFSETQ come from the germline V gene. This CDR3 contains 15 residues. DNA of the CDR3: TGCGCCAGCAGCTTGGTTAGCTCTGGGGCCAACGTCCTGACTTTC. This translates into CASSLVSSGANVLTF. Full variable domain (missing parts from reference TRBV5-1 and TRBJ2-6): KAGVTQTPRYLIKTRGQQVTLSCSPISGHRSVSWYQQTPGQGLQFLFEYFSETQRNKGNFPGRFSGRQFSNSRSEMNVSTLELGDSALYLCASSLVSSGANVLTFGAGSRLTVL.